The present T cell receptor beta chain was sequenced within a study of shared clonotypes between healthy human individuals. Data came from immunoSEQ multiplex PCR; TCRdb stores just in-frame clones and leaves some out. The sample holds some 2,100,000 clones, roughly 95% seen once. The CDR3 contains 14 residues. V was clipped by 7 bases and J by 6 bases; unmatched bases: 2. From germline, CDR1 is SGHRS and CDR2 YFSETQ. Concerning this clone: The antigen remains undetermined.

Study-wide findings and caveats: Generation probabilities were higher for clonotypes shared across all four sorted-subset donors than for unshared ones.

Sequencing input: naive CD4+ T cells sorted from blood. This sample's subset: CD45RA+ positively selected. The J gene is TRBJ2-1, the V gene TRBV5-1, with 15 bases matching TRBD2. This sequence originates from a man between 18 and 35 years old in good health. The DNA for the CDR3 is TGCGCCAGCTCGGGACTAGCGGGGGGCAATGAGCAGTTCTTC. Its translation is CASSGLAGGNEQFF.